These 23 T cell receptor beta chains were sequenced from one sample in a study of T cells in Graves' hyperthyroidism and ophthalmopathy. Amplification yielded TCR beta CDR3 regions, with RNA transcripts as the source. Initially, a first-round RT-PCR of the TCR CDR3 employed the HTBI primer set. TCRdb itself ran the multiplex PCR reads through MiXCR, one entry per CDR3 protein. The sample contains some 460,000 distinct CDR3 sequences, 15% to 17% of which appear only once. Sequencing was performed on blood. The source is a woman younger than 30 with Graves' hyperthyroidism.

This clonotype was recorded a few times. This sequence joins TRBV2 and TRBJ2-2, with 7 bases aligning to TRBD2. Germline trimming cut 8 bases from V and 4 bases from J; bases unmatched to any gene: 7. The germline gives CDR1 SNHLY, CDR2 FYNNEI. The CDR3 is 14 amino acids. The CDR3 bases are TGTGCCAGCCACATTGGGGGGGGCACCGGGGAGCTGTTTTTT. Translation: CASHIGGGTGELFF.

This clonotype occurred many times. This chain joins TRBV6-5 and TRBJ2-1; the match to TRBD2 covers 9 bases. Looked up from germline, CDR1 is MNHEY and CDR2 is SVGAGI. Unmatched junction bases numbered 11, after V lost 2 bases and J lost 9 bases. CDR3 length: 16 residues. CDR3 in DNA: TGTGCCAGCAGTTACCTTGGACTAGCGAGAGGCGGTGAGCAGTTCTTC. The encoded protein is CASSYLGLARGGEQFF.

The CDR3 bases are TGTGCCGGGGGGACATGCAACGAGCAGTACTTC. Its translation is CAGGTCNEQYF. The V gene is TRBV2, the J gene TRBJ2-7, with D possibly called TRBD1 or TRBD2 (6 bases each). The CDR3 sequence is 11 residues long. Germline lookup yields CDR1 SNHLY and CDR2 FYNNEI. V was cut by 11 bases and J by 5 bases, with 13 bases left in between.

This clonotype was counted between two and nine times. The chain recombines TRBV3-1 with TRBJ2-7; 9 bases agree with TRBD2. Germline trimming cut 5 bases from V and 5 bases from J; bases unmatched to any gene: 13. The CDR3 has 16 amino acids. CDR1 is LGHDT, CDR2 YNNKEL, per germline (reference sequence). The CDR3 DNA follows: TGTGCCAGCAGCTCTAGAGTAGCGGGAGCTCTCGACGAGCAGTACTTC. Its protein is CASSSRVAGALDEQYF.

This clonotype appeared many times. The rearrangement links TRBV3-1 to TRBJ2-7; D unresolved. CDR1 is LGHDT and CDR2 is YNNKEL in the germline V gene (reference sequence). Trimming pared 6 bases from V and 5 bases from J, leaving 17 bases between. The length of the CDR3 is 14 residues. CDR3 bases: TGTGCCAGCAGGGCCTCATTCCGGGTGGACGAGCAGTACTTC. It translates to CASRASFRVDEQYF.

This clonotype was picked up many times. V gene TRBV20-1 combines with J gene TRBJ2-5; tentatively, D is TRBD1 (6 bases). Per the germline V gene, CDR1 is DFQATT and CDR2 is SNEGSKA (reference sequence). This CDR3 region has 12 residues. V lost 5 bases and J lost 4, with 11 bases in between. CDR3: CSAGGLIETQYF. As DNA, the CDR3 is TGCAGTGCTGGGGGCCTAATAGAGACCCAGTACTTC.

The genes are TRBV7-9 and TRBJ2-1; D not resolved. The CDR3 extends over 14 amino acids. V was shortened by 5 bases and J by 0 bases, with 8 bases between the two germline ends. Germline-derived CDR1 and CDR2 are SEHNR and FQNEAQ (reference sequence). The CDR3 here is CASSRSPSYNEQFF. CDR3 in DNA: TGTGCCAGCAGCCGGTCTCCCTCCTACAATGAGCAGTTCTTC.

A few counts support this clonotype. The chain combines TRBV10-3 with TRBJ2-2, with D perhaps matching TRBD2 (6 bases). Germline V CDR1 and CDR2: ENHRY, SYGVKD. CDR3 size: 16 residues. The germline V and J ends were trimmed by 0 bases and 4 bases, with 12 bases remaining between them. CDR3 residues: CAISESSGLGTGELFF. The CDR3 DNA follows: TGTGCCATCAGTGAGTCTAGCGGTCTTGGCACCGGGGAGCTGTTTTTT.

This clonotype was found many times. J is TRBJ2-2 and V is TRBV28, with D hard to call. V gave up 10 bases and J gave up 2 bases, with 17 bases separating them. Looked up from germline, CDR1 is MDHEN and CDR2 is SYDVKM. This CDR3 region has 15 residues. CDR3 in amino acids: CATKTGARNTGELFF. CDR3 DNA sequence: TGTGCCACCAAGACTGGAGCTAGAAACACCGGGGAGCTGTTTTTT.

This clonotype was picked up many times. The rearrangement links TRBV6-1 to TRBJ2-4; 8 nucleotides agree with TRBD1. The trim removed 0 bases at V and 9 bases at J, leaving 10 bases unmatched. The CDR3 runs to 16 residues. Germline CDR1 MNHNS, CDR2 SASEGT. This CDR3 reads CASSEALQGARSIQYF. The DNA for the CDR3 is TGTGCCAGCAGTGAAGCGCTCCAGGGGGCGCGGAGCATTCAGTACTTC.

This clonotype was observed a few times. The V gene is TRBV9, the J gene TRBJ2-3; D uncertain. In germline, CDR1 is SGDLS, CDR2 YYNGEE. V shed 5 bases and J shed 6 bases, with 10 bases lying between them. The CDR3 sequence is 12 residues long. The CDR3 nucleotides are TGTGCCAGCAGGCGGCCTGGCGATACGCAGTATTTT. Its translation: CASRRPGDTQYF.

Many counts were recorded for this clonotype. The chain is built from TRBV5-1 and TRBJ1-4, with TRBD1 matching over 9 bases. This CDR3 is built from 16 residues. The ends lost 0 bases at V and 4 bases at J; junction bases unmatched: 4. Germline assignment: CDR1 SGHRS and CDR2 YFSETQ. CDR3 sequence: CASSLGDRADNEKLFF. CDR3 nucleotide sequence: TGCGCCAGCAGCTTGGGGGACAGGGCCGATAATGAAAAACTGTTTTTT. Using reference TRBV5-1 and TRBJ1-4 for the parts outside the CDR3, the full variable domain is KAGVTQTPRYLIKTRGQQVTLSCSPISGHRSVSWYQQTPGQGLQFLFEYFSETQRNKGNFPGRFSGRQFSNSRSEMNVSTLELGDSALYLCASSLGDRADNEKLFFGSGTQLSVL.

This clonotype has a handful of counts. The chain uses TRBV24-1 and TRBJ2-3; D ambiguous. Germline CDR1 reads KGHDR; CDR2 reads SFDVKD. The CDR3 contains 14 residues. The ends were cut back, 10 bases at V and 0 bases at J, with 13 bases in the middle. CDR3 residues: CATSPSPSTDTQYF. In DNA form, the CDR3 reads TGTGCCACTTCGCCGTCGCCTAGCACAGATACGCAGTATTTT.

This clonotype was seen at least ten times. The chain links TRBV6-5 to TRBJ1-2; D possibly corresponds to TRBD1 (6 bases). CDR1 and CDR2 (germline): MNHEY, SVGAGI. V was trimmed by 0 bases and J by 2 bases, leaving 13 bases between them. The CDR3 has 16 amino acids. The chain's CDR3 is CASSYSMGGANYGYTF. The CDR3, as DNA: TGTGCCAGCAGTTACTCGATGGGGGGGGCGAACTATGGCTACACCTTC.

The table lists this clonotype with many counts. The CDR3 DNA is TGTGCCAGCAGCTTAGGGGGGGGGAGGGCGTACAATGAGCAGTTCTTC. It is translated as CASSLGGGRAYNEQFF. The V gene is TRBV7-8, the J gene TRBJ2-1; the match to TRBD2 covers 7 bases. The CDR3 length is 16 residues. V lost 1 base, J lost 4 bases, and 7 bases stayed unmatched. Germline V gene data show CDR1 as SGHVS and CDR2 as FQNEAQ.

This clonotype was seen repeatedly, ten times or more. The rearrangement joins TRBV28 to TRBJ1-4; perhaps TRBD1 as D (6 bases). CDR3 length equals 21 residues. From germline, CDR1 is MDHEN and CDR2 SYDVKM. Trimming removed 6 bases from V and 0 bases from J, with 29 bases in between. CDR3 sequence: CASRKRGYNKRKNATNEKLFF. For the CDR3, the DNA is TGTGCCAGCAGAAAGAGGGGGTACAACAAGAGAAAGAATGCAACTAATGAAAAACTGTTTTTT.

With respect to this clonotype: Lacking the conserved final phenylalanine or tryptophan, this CDR3 likely reflects a read error. The V call is TRBV27, the J call TRBJ2-3, with D perhaps matching TRBD2 (6 bases). V lost 7 bases and J 1 base, leaving 18 bases between the germline ends. This CDR3 is built from 16 residues. Germline assignment: CDR1 MNHEY and CDR2 SMNVEV (reference sequence). The DNA of the CDR3 is TGTGCCAGCAACCTAAATGGAGGGCTGGGCACAGATACGCAGTATTCT. It translates to CASNLNGGLGTDTQYS.

This clonotype was seen at least ten times. CDR3 nucleotide sequence: TGCAGTGCTAGAGACCTGAGGGGCCTCACAGATACGCAGTATTTT. Residues: CSARDLRGLTDTQYF. The chain is built from TRBV20-1 and TRBJ2-3, with D perhaps TRBD1 or TRBD2 (5 bases each). Germline V CDR1 and CDR2: DFQATT, SNEGSKA (reference sequence). This CDR3 contains 15 residues. Trimming left V 0 bases short and J 2 bases short, with 12 bases between.

This clonotype was observed at least ten times. The V and J genes are TRBV12-3 or TRBV12-4 and TRBJ1-5; D may be TRBD1 (5 bases). The CDR3 extends over 12 amino acids. The V gene lost 6 bases and the J gene lost 6 bases, with 9 bases spanning the gap. In DNA, the CDR3 is TGTGCCAGCAGCCCAGGGATTCAGCCCCAGCATTTT. Translated: CASSPGIQPQHF.

This clonotype showed up just a few times. The chain uses TRBV7-2 and TRBJ2-3, with 15 bases matching TRBD2. The CDR3 spans 17 residues. CDR1 and CDR2 from the germline V gene are SGHTA and FQGNSA. V dropped 1 base and J dropped 4; count of bases not matched to a gene: 3. CDR3 in DNA: TGTGCCAGCAGCTTAGGGAGGACTAGCGGGGGGGCAGATACGCAGTATTTT. It specifies CASSLGRTSGGADTQYF.

The chain combines TRBV19 with TRBJ2-7; perhaps D is TRBD1 or TRBD2 (5 bases each). V lost 4 bases and J lost 2, with 9 bases in between. Germline CDR1 and CDR2: LNHDA and SQIVND (reference sequence). The CDR3 consists of 13 residues. CDR3 residues: CASSRDVAYEQYF. CDR3 coding DNA: TGTGCCAGTAGTAGGGACGTAGCCTACGAGCAGTACTTC.

A remark on this clonotype: Since a much larger clone is just one base distant, this may be a read error. The chain uses TRBV7-9 and TRBJ1-5; 8 bases are a match to TRBD1. Losses at the gene ends were 0 bases for V and 6 bases for J; bases not matched to a gene: 10. Germline CDR1 is SEHNR and CDR2 is FQNEAQ (reference sequence). This CDR3 is built from 17 residues. The chain's CDR3 is CASSLASAGGLSQPQHF. DNA for the CDR3: TGTGCCAGCAGCTTAGCTAGCGCAGGGGGCCTTAGTCAGCCCCAGCATTTT.

This clonotype was seen many times. J is TRBJ2-5 and V is TRBV11-2; no firm D call. This CDR3 comprises 16 residues. Germline CDR1 SGHAT, CDR2 FQNNGV. V lost 1 base and J 2 bases, leaving 14 bases between the germline ends. DNA for the CDR3: TGTGCCAGCAGCTTAGCAGCTTCTGGGGTACAAGAGACCCAGTACTTC. The encoded protein is CASSLAASGVQETQYF.